One and the same sample provided the 21 T cell receptor beta chains below, sequenced in a study of T-cell reconstitution after alpha-beta-depleted transplantation in children. This sample's TCRbeta library carried unique molecular identifier barcodes. One entry per CDR3 protein results from TCRdb running MiXCR on the PCR reads. Of a few hundred thousand distinct CDR3 sequences in the sample, 15% to 20% were seen once. Specimen: PBMCs, mostly from graft donor cells, collected 360 days after TCRalphabeta/CD19-depleted stem cell transplant. These receptors were collected from a boy less than two years old who had a stem cell transplant for Wiskott-Aldrich syndrome, so the T cells may come from the graft donor.

This clonotype came up a few times. The rearrangement links TRBV7-9 to TRBJ2-2, with D maybe TRBD1 (5 bases). The germline V gene encodes CDR1 SEHNR and CDR2 FQNEAQ (reference sequence). CDR3 length: 14 amino acids. The CDR3 loop reads CANDSKANTGELFF. The CDR3 DNA reads as TGTGCTAACGACAGCAAGGCGAACACCGGGGAGCTGTTTTTT.

This clonotype was seen only a few times. This rearrangement joins TRBV7-2 to TRBJ2-5; TRBD1 or TRBD2 may be the D gene (5 bases each). CDR1 is SGHTA and CDR2 is FQGNSA in the germline V gene. This CDR3 has 15 amino acids. Trimming took 5 bases from V and 4 from J, leaving 17 bases between them. CDR3 amino acids: CASSPERGQIETQYF. DNA for the CDR3: TGTGCCAGCAGCCCAGAGAGGGGCCAGATAGAGACCCAGTACTTC.

This clonotype was observed a handful of times. The gene calls are TRBV5-1 and TRBJ1-5; D is perhaps TRBD1 (6 bases). The V and J ends lost 1 base and 7 bases respectively, with 12 bases between them. CDR1 is SGHRS and CDR2 is YFSETQ in the germline V gene. The CDR3 is 14 amino acids. The CDR3 reads CASSLYRGAQPQHF. The CDR3 DNA follows: TGCGCCAGCAGCTTGTATCGGGGGGCCCAGCCCCAGCATTTT.

The J gene is TRBJ2-1, the V gene TRBV4-1; a possible D gene is TRBD2 (6 bases). CDR1 and CDR2 from the germline V gene are MGHRA and YSYEKL. The CDR3 spans 17 residues. Trimming removed 1 base from V and 5 bases from J, with 18 bases in between. CDR3 bases: TGCGCCAGCAGCCAAGTAAGAACAGGACTACTTAACAATGAGCAGTTCTTC. Translated, it gives CASSQVRTGLLNNEQFF.

This clonotype was seen a handful of times. The chain is built from TRBV11-2 and TRBJ2-3; 13 bases align to TRBD2. From germline, CDR1 is SGHAT and CDR2 FQNNGV. J was trimmed by 0 bases and V by 4 bases; bases with no gene match: 10. This CDR3 has 19 residues. This CDR3 reads CASSSYAVLAGGSTDTQYF. CDR3 nucleotide sequence: TGTGCCAGCAGCTCATACGCCGTACTAGCGGGAGGGAGCACAGATACGCAGTATTTT.

This clonotype was recorded many times. Here the CDR3 DNA reads TGCAGCGTTGAAGACTTTTGGGACAGTCAAGAGACCCAGTACTTC. Translated, it gives CSVEDFWDSQETQYF. The chain links TRBV29-1 to TRBJ2-5; 7 bases agree with TRBD1. The germline V gene has CDR1 SQVTM and CDR2 ANQGSEA. The CDR3 consists of 15 residues. The ends lost 0 bases at V and 2 bases at J; junction bases unmatched: 6. Filled out from reference TRBV29-1 and TRBJ2-5, the complete variable domain reads SAVISQKPSRDICQRGTSLTIQCQVDSQVTMMFWYRQQPGQSLTLIATANQGSEATYESGFVIDKFPISRPNLTFSTLTVSNMSPEDSSIYLCSVEDFWDSQETQYFGPGTRLLVL.

The chain uses TRBV12-3 or TRBV12-4 and TRBJ2-1; the match to TRBD1 covers 8 bases. CDR3 length: 14 amino acids. The junction had 7 bases not matched to a gene; V was cut back by 4 bases and J by 8 bases. CDR3 loop: CASSSRTGSHEQFF. The CDR3 bases are TGTGCCAGCAGTTCGCGGACAGGGTCCCATGAGCAGTTCTTC.

The chain combines TRBV9 with TRBJ2-1, with D possibly TRBD1 on 7 matching bases. This CDR3 comprises 21 residues. V lost 0 bases, J lost 0 bases, and 25 bases lay in between. Germline CDR1 SGDLS, CDR2 YYNGEE. The CDR3, as DNA: TGTGCCAGCAGCGTAGATCCGACAGGGATCGGAGGGAGGAGCTCCTACAATGAGCAGTTCTTC. As protein: CASSVDPTGIGGRSSYNEQFF.

This clonotype was detected only a few times. The chain combines TRBV24-1 with TRBJ2-1, with 10 bases identical to TRBD1. From germline, CDR1 is KGHDR and CDR2 SFDVKD. This CDR3 contains 18 residues. The J segment lost 2 bases and the V segment lost 4 bases, leaving 10 bases of the junction unmatched. CDR3 bases: TGTGCCACCAGTGACCATCCGGGACAGGGGATAGCCTACAATGAGCAGTTCTTC. Its translation: CATSDHPGQGIAYNEQFF.

The V and J genes are TRBV29-1 and TRBJ2-7, with a possible D match to TRBD1 (6 bases). The germline gives CDR1 SQVTM, CDR2 ANQGSEA. The ends were cut back, 4 bases at V and 5 bases at J, with 21 bases in the middle. The CDR3 consists of 15 residues. The CDR3 nucleotides are TGCAGCGTTGGCCCCCCGGGACAAGGGGTAAACGAGCAGTACTTC. This sequence encodes CSVGPPGQGVNEQYF.

This clonotype has more than one count but fewer than ten. The chain uses TRBV4-3 and TRBJ2-3, with D perhaps TRBD2 (6 bases). Trimming removed 2 bases at V and 1 base at J, with 13 bases between. Germline CDR1 LGHNA, CDR2 YSLEER. CDR3 length: 16 amino acids. The CDR3 loop is CASSQKTGAGTDTQYF. CDR3 in DNA: TGCGCCAGCAGCCAAAAGACGGGAGCCGGCACAGATACGCAGTATTTT.

This clonotype showed up just a few times. The chain has TRBV7-8 and TRBJ2-1, with D perhaps assigned TRBD1 or TRBD2 (5 bases each). There are 13 residues in the CDR3. With 5 bases removed from V and 10 bases from J, the gap between germline ends came to 15 bases. From germline, CDR1 is SGHVS and CDR2 FQNEAQ. CDR3 protein: CASSVYGTVEQFF. In nucleotides, the CDR3 is TGTGCCAGCAGCGTTTACGGGACGGTAGAGCAGTTCTTC.

This chain joins TRBV24-1 and TRBJ2-1; 10 nucleotides match TRBD1. Germline CDR1 KGHDR, CDR2 SFDVKD. Trimming removed 4 bases from V and 8 bases from J; junction bases left unmatched: 10. This CDR3 spans 16 amino acids. CDR3 nucleotides: TGTGCCACCAGTGACCTGGGACAGGGGCCAGGGGATGAGCAGTTCTTC. Its translation is CATSDLGQGPGDEQFF.

The chain recombines TRBV5-1 with TRBJ2-7; 9 bases match TRBD2. The CDR3 runs to 16 residues. V was pared by 0 bases and J by 2 bases, with 6 bases of the junction left unmatched. Germline loops: CDR1 SGHRS, CDR2 YFSETQ. CDR3 bases: TGCGCCAGCAGCTTGGATCGAGCGGGGGGAACCTACGAGCAGTACTTC. The encoded protein is CASSLDRAGGTYEQYF. The variable domain in full, with the rest retrieved from reference TRBV5-1 and TRBJ2-7, is KAGVTQTPRYLIKTRGQQVTLSCSPISGHRSVSWYQQTPGQGLQFLFEYFSETQRNKGNFPGRFSGRQFSNSRSEMNVSTLELGDSALYLCASSLDRAGGTYEQYFGPGTRLTVT.

The count of this clonotype is one. J is TRBJ2-5 and V is TRBV6-2 or TRBV6-3, with 9 bases aligning to TRBD2. V gave up 7 bases and J gave up 6 bases; unmatched junction bases: 12. Germline V gene data show CDR1 as MNHEY and CDR2 as SVGEGT. The CDR3 has 15 amino acids. CDR3 region: CASTERAGGIKTQYF. DNA for the CDR3: TGTGCCAGCACCGAACGAGCGGGAGGCATTAAGACCCAGTACTTC.

This chain uses TRBV28 with TRBJ2-3; D is unresolved. The CDR3 is 10 amino acids. Germline values: CDR1 MDHEN, CDR2 SYDVKM. V lost 6 bases to trimming and J lost 7 bases, with 5 bases between them. The DNA of the CDR3 is TGTGCCAGCAGCGACTATACGCAGTATTTT. It specifies CASSDYTQYF.

This clonotype occurred a few times. The rearrangement uses TRBV9 and TRBJ2-7; a possible D gene is TRBD2 (5 bases). V dropped 5 bases and J dropped 5 bases, with 17 bases sitting between them. Germline CDR1 SGDLS, CDR2 YYNGEE. This CDR3 has 14 residues. Written as DNA, the CDR3 is TGTGCCAGCAGGGCGGATCCGATCGGGGACGAGCAGTACTTC. This codes for CASRADPIGDEQYF.

The chain employs TRBV29-1 and TRBJ2-3, with a possible D match to TRBD1 (6 bases). V was shortened by 6 bases and J by 2 bases, with 9 bases between the two germline ends. The CDR3 loop spans 12 amino acids. Germline-derived CDR1 and CDR2 are SQVTM and ANQGSEA. CDR3 sequence reads: CSVDSPTDTQYF. The CDR3 coding sequence is TGCAGCGTGGACAGCCCCACAGATACGCAGTATTTT.

The sample holds a few counts of this clonotype. This chain connects TRBV21-1 to TRBJ2-7; the DNA was not used to check the table's D call, TRBD2. TRBV21-1 is marked as a pseudogene. This CDR3 comprises 14 residues. The CDR3 region has the DNA TGTGCCAGCAGCAAAGAGGACTGCAACTTGGAGCAGTACTTC. This codes for CASSKEDCNLEQYF.

This clonotype was observed a few times. The rearrangement links TRBV5-5 to TRBJ2-5; no clear D. With 3 bases removed from V and 1 base from J, the gap between germline ends came to 10 bases. Germline lookup yields CDR1 SGHKS and CDR2 YYEKEE (reference sequence). CDR3 size: 14 residues. Written as DNA, the CDR3 is TGTGCCAGCAGCTCGAGGACCAGCCAAGAGACCCAGTACTTC. Protein sequence: CASSSRTSQETQYF.

V gene TRBV10-3 combines with J gene TRBJ1-1, with a tentative D call TRBD1 (5 bases). Trimming stripped 4 bases from V and 4 bases from J, with 10 bases between. The CDR3 sequence is 13 residues long. In germline, CDR1 is ENHRY, CDR2 SYGVKD. DNA of the CDR3: TGTGCCATCAGTGGGGGGTCTGGCACTGAAGCTTTCTTT. Its translation: CAISGGSGTEAFF.